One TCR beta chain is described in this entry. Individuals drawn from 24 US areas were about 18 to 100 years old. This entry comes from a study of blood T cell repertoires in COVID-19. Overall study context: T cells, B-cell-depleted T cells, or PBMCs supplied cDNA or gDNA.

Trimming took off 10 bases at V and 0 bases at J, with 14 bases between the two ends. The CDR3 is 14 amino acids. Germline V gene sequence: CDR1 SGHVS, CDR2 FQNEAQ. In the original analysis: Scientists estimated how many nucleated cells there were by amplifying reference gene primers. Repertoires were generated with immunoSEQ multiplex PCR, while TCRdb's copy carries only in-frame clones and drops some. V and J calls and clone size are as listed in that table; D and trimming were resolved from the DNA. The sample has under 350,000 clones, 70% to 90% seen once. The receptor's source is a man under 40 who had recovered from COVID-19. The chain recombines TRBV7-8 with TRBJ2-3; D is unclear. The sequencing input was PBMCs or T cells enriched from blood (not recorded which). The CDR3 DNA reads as TGTGCCATAGCCAAGTTTGGGAGCACAGATACGCAGTATTTT. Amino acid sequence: CAIAKFGSTDTQYF.